The source of this T cell receptor (beta chain) is a study of vaccination and CD4 T cells after COVID-19. Treatment here: approximately 10-day PBMC culture with coronavirus spike peptide pools or control peptides (ViraFEST assay). This clonotype turned up a few times. Antigen specificity is unknown. In germline, CDR1 is DFQATT, CDR2 SNEGSKA (reference sequence). CDR3 length: 16 residues. The V gene lost 4 bases and the J gene lost 4 bases, with 17 bases spanning the gap. The Oncomine TCR Beta short-read assay was applied to DNA of cultured CD4+ T cells. TCRdb fed the PCR reads into MiXCR, producing one record per CDR3 protein. The sample records 9,500 to 15,000 distinct CDR3 sequences, 50% to 55% being singletons.

The source is a human donor with COVID-19. The chain carries TRBV20-1 and TRBJ1-6, with TRBD1 as a possible D gene (5 bases). Sequencing was performed on cultured CD4+ T cells from blood, taken after SARS-CoV-2 vaccination. This CDR3 reads CSATPGLRAYNSPLHF. The CDR3, as DNA: TGCAGTGCTACCCCGGGACTCCGGGCGTATAATTCACCCCTCCACTTT.